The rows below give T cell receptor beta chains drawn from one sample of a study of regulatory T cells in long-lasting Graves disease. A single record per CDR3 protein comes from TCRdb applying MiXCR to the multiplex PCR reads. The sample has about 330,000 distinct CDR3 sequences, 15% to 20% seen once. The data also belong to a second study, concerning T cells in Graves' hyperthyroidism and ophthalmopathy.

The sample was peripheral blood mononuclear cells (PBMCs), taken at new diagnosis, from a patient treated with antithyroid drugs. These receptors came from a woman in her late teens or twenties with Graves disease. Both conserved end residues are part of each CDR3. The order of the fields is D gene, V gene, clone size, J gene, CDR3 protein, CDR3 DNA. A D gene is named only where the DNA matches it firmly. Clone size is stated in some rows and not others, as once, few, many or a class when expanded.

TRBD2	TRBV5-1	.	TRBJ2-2	CASSFSGGHTGELFF	TGCGCCAGCAGCTTTTCGGGAGGGCACACCGGGGAGCTGTTTTTT
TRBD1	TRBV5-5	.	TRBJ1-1	CASSSQGQGYTEAFF	TGTGCCAGCAGCTCACAGGGACAGGGGTACACTGAAGCTTTCTTT
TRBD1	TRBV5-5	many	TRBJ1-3	CASRWDSSGNTIYF	TGTGCCAGCAGATGGGACAGCTCTGGAAACACCATATATTTT
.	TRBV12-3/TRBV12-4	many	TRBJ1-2	CASSLSPGDYGYTF	TGTGCCAGCAGTTTAAGCCCGGGAGACTATGGCTACACCTTC
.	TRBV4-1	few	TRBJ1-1	CASSQEFTMNTEAFF	TGCGCCAGCAGCCAAGAATTTACCATGAACACTGAAGCTTTCTTT
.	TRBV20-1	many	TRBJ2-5	CSAVRQETQYF	TGCAGTGCAGTGAGGCAAGAGACCCAGTACTTC
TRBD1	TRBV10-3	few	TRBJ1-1	CAISEGTAMNTEAFF	TGTGCCATCAGTGAGGGGACAGCGATGAACACTGAAGCTTTCTTT
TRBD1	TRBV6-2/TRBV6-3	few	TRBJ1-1	CASSYSKQGGTEAFF	TGTGCCAGCAGTTACTCAAAACAGGGGGGGACTGAAGCTTTCTTT
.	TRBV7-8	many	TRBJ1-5	CASSAPGLGNQPQHF	TGTGCCAGCAGCGCCCCGGGACTGGGCAATCAGCCCCAGCATTTT
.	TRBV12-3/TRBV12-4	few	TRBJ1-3	CASSLQHTGNTIYF	TGTGCCAGCAGTCTTCAGCATACTGGAAACACCATATATTTT
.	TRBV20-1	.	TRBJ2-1	CSAEEWGAVHNEQFF	TGCAGTGCTGAGGAGTGGGGGGCCGTCCACAATGAGCAGTTCTTC
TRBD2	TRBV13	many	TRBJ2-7	CASSLRLALYEQYF	TGTGCCAGCAGCTTACGACTAGCGCTTTACGAGCAGTACTTC
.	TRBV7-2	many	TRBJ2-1	CASSLVPGGNYNEQFF	TGTGCCAGCAGCTTAGTACCGGGGGGCAACTACAATGAGCAGTTCTTC
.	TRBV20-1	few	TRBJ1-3	CSAEKAGNTIYF	TGCAGTGCTGAGAAAGCTGGAAACACCATATATTTT
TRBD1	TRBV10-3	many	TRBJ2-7	CAISESIGTGNYEQYF	TGTGCCATCAGTGAGTCGATAGGGACAGGGAACTACGAGCAGTACTTC
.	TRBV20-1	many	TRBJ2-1	CSAGTYNEQFF	TGCAGTGCTGGGACCTACAATGAGCAGTTCTTC
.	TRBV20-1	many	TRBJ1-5	CSASHSNSNQPQHF	TGCAGTGCTAGCCACAGTAATAGCAATCAGCCCCAGCATTTT
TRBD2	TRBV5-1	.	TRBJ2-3	CASSSQGTSATRDTQYF	TGCGCCAGCAGCAGCCAAGGGACTAGCGCAACAAGGGATACGCAGTATTTT
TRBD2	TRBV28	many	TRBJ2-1	CASSLSGLAGSYNEQFF	TGTGCCAGCAGTTTATCCGGACTAGCGGGATCCTACAATGAGCAGTTCTTC
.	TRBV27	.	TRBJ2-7	CASSNGGDSYEQYF	TGTGCCAGCTCAAATGGGGGAGACTCCTACGAGCAGTACTTC
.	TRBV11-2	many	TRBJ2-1	CASSWGSNEQFF	TGTGCCAGCAGCTGGGGGAGCAATGAGCAGTTCTTC
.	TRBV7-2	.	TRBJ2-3	CASSRGTGRTDTQYF	TGTGCCAGCAGCCGAGGCACCGGGCGCACAGATACGCAGTATTTT
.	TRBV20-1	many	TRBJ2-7	CSARDRTGNYEQYF	TGCAGTGCTAGAGACCGGACGGGGAACTACGAGCAGTACTTC
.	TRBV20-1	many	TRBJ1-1	CSAEKRTGNTEAFF	TGCAGTGCTGAAAAACGTACAGGGAACACTGAAGCTTTCTTT
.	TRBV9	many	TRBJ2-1	CASSDGVLGYNEQFF	TGTGCCAGCAGTGACGGAGTTCTGGGTTACAATGAGCAGTTCTTC
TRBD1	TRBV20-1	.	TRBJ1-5	CSARRRDSDQPQHF	TGCAGTGCTAGGCGCCGGGACAGCGATCAGCCCCAGCATTTT
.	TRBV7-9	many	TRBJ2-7	CASSLVQGGDEQYF	TGTGCCAGCAGCTTGGTGCAGGGTGGGGACGAGCAGTACTTC
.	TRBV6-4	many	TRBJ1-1	CASSPGGASSEAFF	TGTGCCAGCAGCCCCGGCGGGGCGAGCTCCGAAGCTTTCTTT
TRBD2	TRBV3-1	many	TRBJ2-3	CASSQIAGTRYF	TGTGCCAGCAGCCAAATAGCGGGGACGCGGTATTTT
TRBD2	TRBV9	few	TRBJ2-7	CASSVGSGGAYEQYF	TGTGCCAGCAGCGTAGGGTCGGGAGGGGCCTACGAGCAGTACTTC
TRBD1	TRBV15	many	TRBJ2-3	CATSRVSPGQENGVSTDTQYF	TGTGCCACCAGCAGAGTATCTCCGGGACAGGAGAACGGAGTAAGCACAGATACGCAGTATTTT
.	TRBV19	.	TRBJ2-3	CASSMAGEGTQYF	TGTGCCAGTAGTATGGCAGGGGAAGGTACGCAGTATTTT
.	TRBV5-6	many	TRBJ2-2	CASSPVGGELFF	TGTGCCAGCAGCCCTGTCGGCGGGGAGCTGTTTTTT
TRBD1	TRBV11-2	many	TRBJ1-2	CASSLEGGDYGYTF	TGTGCCAGCAGCTTAGAAGGGGGCGACTATGGCTACACCTTC
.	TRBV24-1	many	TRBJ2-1	CATSDRDYNEQFF	TGTGCCACCAGTGACCGAGACTACAATGAGCAGTTCTTC
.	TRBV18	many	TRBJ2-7	CASSQDPLGSQYF	TGTGCCAGCTCACAGGACCCCCTCGGGAGCCAGTACTTC
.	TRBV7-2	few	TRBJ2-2	CASSTLDSSGELFF	TGTGCCAGCAGCACTCTCGACTCCTCCGGGGAGCTGTTTTTT
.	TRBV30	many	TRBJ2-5	CAWSARLWGSGEETQYF	TGTGCCTGGAGTGCCCGCCTTTGGGGTAGCGGTGAAGAGACCCAGTACTTC
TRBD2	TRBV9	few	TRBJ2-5	CASSQTSGRFETQYF	TGTGCCAGCAGCCAGACCAGCGGGAGATTTGAGACCCAGTACTTC
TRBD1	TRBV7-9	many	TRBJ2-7	CASSSWTGTYEQYF	TGTGCCAGCAGCTCTTGGACAGGGACCTACGAGCAGTACTTC
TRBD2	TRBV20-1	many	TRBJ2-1	CSARAGGRLDNEQFF	TGCAGTGCTAGAGCGGGGGGGAGGCTCGACAATGAGCAGTTCTTC
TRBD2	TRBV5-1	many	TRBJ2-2	CASSLAAGGPTGELFF	TGTGCCAGCAGCTTGGCAGCGGGGGGGCCAACCGGGGAGCTGTTTTTT
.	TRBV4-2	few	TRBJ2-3	CASSQAWDSTDTQYF	TGTGCCAGCAGCCAAGCATGGGATAGCACAGATACGCAGTATTTT
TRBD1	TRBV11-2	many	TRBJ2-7	CASSFETGNEQYF	TGTGCCAGCAGCTTCGAGACAGGGAACGAGCAGTACTTC